The T cell receptor beta chain under discussion was sequenced for a study of blood T cell repertoires in COVID-19. Study background: There were acute and convalescent COVID-19 samples, and they came from the United States, Italy and Spain. PBMCs, B-cell-depleted T cells, or T cells were the source of the cDNA or gDNA that made up the material.

The CDR3 consists of 15 residues. Germline V gives CDR1 LNHDA, CDR2 SQIVND (reference sequence). With 1 base clipped from V and 2 bases from J, the junction kept 3 bases outside the gene matches. Original processing methods: Estimates of nucleated cell counts were drawn from the amplification of reference gene primers. This table comes from immunoSEQ multiplex PCR, and its TCRdb copy is limited to in-frame clones, with some not included. The V and J calls and the clone size are those of that table, but D and trimming were determined from the DNA. The table lists some 47,000 clones, 75% to 90% of them singletons, with 23% in the top ten.

Material for sequencing was peripheral blood. J is TRBJ2-7 and V is TRBV19; 9 positions agree with TRBD2. This sequence originates from a woman aged 80 or over in a cohort sampled during active or convalescent COVID-19. CDR3: CASSIAASGAYEQYF. In nucleotides, the CDR3 is TGTGCCAGTAGTATAGCGGCTAGCGGGGCCTACGAGCAGTACTTC. Together with reference TRBV19 and TRBJ2-7, the CDR3 gives the full variable domain: DGGITQSPKYLFRKEGQNVTLSCEQNLNHDAMYWYRQDPGQGLRLIYYSQIVNDFQKGDIAEGYSVSREKKESFPLTVTSAQKNPTAFYLCASSIAASGAYEQYFGPGTRLTVT.